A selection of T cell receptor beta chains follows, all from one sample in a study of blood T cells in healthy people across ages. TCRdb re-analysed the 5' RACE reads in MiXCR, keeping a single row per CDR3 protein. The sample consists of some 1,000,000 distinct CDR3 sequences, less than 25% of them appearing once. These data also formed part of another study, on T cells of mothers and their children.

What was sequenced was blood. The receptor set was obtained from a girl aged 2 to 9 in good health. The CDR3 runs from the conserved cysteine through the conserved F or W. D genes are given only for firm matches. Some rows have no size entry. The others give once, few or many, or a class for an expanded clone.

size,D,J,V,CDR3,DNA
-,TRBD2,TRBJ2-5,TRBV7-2,CASSPIRLAGGETQYF,TGTGCCAGCAGCCCTATCAGACTAGCGGGTGGAGAGACCCAGTACTTC
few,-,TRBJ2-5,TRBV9,CANSDGLDQETQYF,TGTGCCAACAGTGACGGACTGGATCAAGAGACCCAGTACTTC
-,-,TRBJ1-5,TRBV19,CASSIGGQPNQPQHF,TGTGCCAGTAGTATAGGAGGTCAGCCCAATCAGCCCCAGCATTTT
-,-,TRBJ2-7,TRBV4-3,CASSQDREVSYEQYF,TGCGCCAGCAGCCAAGACAGGGAAGTATCCTACGAGCAGTACTTC
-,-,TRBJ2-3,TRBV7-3,CASSGPPGRDTQYF,TGTGCCAGCAGCGGGCCCCCGGGAAGGGATACGCAGTATTTT
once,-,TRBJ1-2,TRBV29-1,CSVEESDSYGYTF,TGCAGCGTTGAAGAGTCCGACAGCTATGGCTACACCTTC
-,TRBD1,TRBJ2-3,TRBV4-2,CASSQDWTGGDTQYF,TGTGCCAGCAGCCAAGACTGGACAGGAGGAGATACGCAGTATTTT
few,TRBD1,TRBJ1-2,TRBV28,CASRTDYRGSEGYTF,TGTGCCAGCAGAACGGACTACAGGGGGAGTGAAGGCTACACCTTC
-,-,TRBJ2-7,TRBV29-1,CSVVRGPNPYEQYF,TGCAGCGTTGTGAGGGGCCCAAACCCCTACGAGCAGTACTTC
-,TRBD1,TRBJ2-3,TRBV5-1,CASSRLLWAGGYPSTDTQYF,TGCGCCAGCAGCCGACTCCTCTGGGCAGGGGGCTACCCTAGCACAGATACGCAGTATTTT
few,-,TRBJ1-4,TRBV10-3,CAIRGKTNEKLFF,TGTGCCATCAGGGGGAAGACTAATGAAAAACTGTTTTTT
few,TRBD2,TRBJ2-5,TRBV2,CATLAGVYQETQYF,TGTGCCACACTAGCGGGGGTGTACCAAGAGACCCAGTACTTC
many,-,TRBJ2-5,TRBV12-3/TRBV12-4,CASSRPQETQYF,TGTGCCAGCAGTCGACCCCAGGAGACCCAGTACTTC
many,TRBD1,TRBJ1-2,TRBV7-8,CASSLDRGDYGYTF,TGTGCCAGCAGCTTAGACAGGGGCGACTATGGCTACACCTTC
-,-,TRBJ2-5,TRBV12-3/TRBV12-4,CASRDSNLAETQNF,TGTGCCAGCAGGGATAGTAACCTCGCGGAGACCCAGAACTTC
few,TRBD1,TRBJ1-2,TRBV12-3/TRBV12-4,CASSPPRGPAYGYTF,TGTGCCAGCAGTCCTCCCAGGGGGCCGGCCTATGGCTACACCTTC
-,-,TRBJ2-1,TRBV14,CASSQVGGGINEQFF,TGTGCCAGCAGCCAAGTCGGAGGGGGCATCAATGAGCAGTTCTTC
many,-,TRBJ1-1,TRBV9,CASSPEGETEAFF,TGTGCCAGCAGCCCAGAGGGGGAAACTGAAGCTTTCTTT
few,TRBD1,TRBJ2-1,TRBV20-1,CSANSYRGLPNEQFF,TGCAGTGCTAACTCATACAGGGGGCTGCCCAATGAGCAGTTCTTC
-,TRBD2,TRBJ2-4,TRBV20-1,CSASLAGAKNIQYF,TGCAGTGCTAGTCTAGCGGGAGCCAAAAACATTCAGTACTTC
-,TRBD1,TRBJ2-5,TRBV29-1,CSVRDSTKETQYF,TGCAGCGTGAGGGACAGCACCAAAGAGACCCAGTACTTC
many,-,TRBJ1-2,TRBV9,CASSGRGAGYTF,TGTGCCAGCAGTGGCAGGGGAGCTGGCTACACCTTC
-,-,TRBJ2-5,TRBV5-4,CASSLDVLRETQYF,TGTGCCAGCAGCTTGGATGTACTGAGGGAGACCCAGTACTTC
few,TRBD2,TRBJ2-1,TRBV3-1,CASSPSLYSSGGSSYNEQFF,TGTGCCAGCAGCCCTAGCCTCTATTCTAGCGGGGGGAGCTCCTACAATGAGCAGTTCTTC
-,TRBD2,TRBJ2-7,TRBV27,CASSLRGRAYEQYF,TGTGCCAGCAGTTTAAGAGGGAGGGCCTACGAGCAGTACTTC
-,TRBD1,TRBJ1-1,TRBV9,CASSVGGQGFTEAFF,TGTGCCAGCAGCGTAGGGGGACAGGGGTTCACTGAAGCTTTCTTT
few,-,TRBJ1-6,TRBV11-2,CASSLGTQPGRASPLHF,TGTGCCAGCAGCTTAGGCACACAGCCGGGTCGTGCTTCACCCCTCCACTTT
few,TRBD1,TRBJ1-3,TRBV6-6,CASSPPGQRSGNTIYF,TGTGCCAGCAGTCCTCCGGGACAGCGATCTGGAAACACCATATATTTT
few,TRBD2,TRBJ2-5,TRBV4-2,CASSQDGSGRWETQYF,TGTGCCAGCAGCCAAGATGGTAGCGGGAGGTGGGAGACCCAGTACTTC
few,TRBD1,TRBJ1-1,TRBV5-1,CASSLADRDKAEAFF,TGCGCCAGCAGCTTGGCGGACAGGGATAAAGCTGAAGCTTTCTTT
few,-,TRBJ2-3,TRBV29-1,CSADHGTSTDTQYF,TGCAGCGCCGACCACGGGACTAGCACAGATACGCAGTATTTT
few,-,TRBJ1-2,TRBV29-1,CSVEETVRAKGYTF,TGCAGCGTCGAAGAGACAGTGAGGGCGAAGGGCTACACCTTC
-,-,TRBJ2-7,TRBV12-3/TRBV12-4,CASSLRGVIHEQYF,TGTGCCAGCAGTTTGCGCGGGGTGATCCACGAGCAGTACTTC
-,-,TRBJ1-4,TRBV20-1,CSAPIDGHRNLF,TGCAGTGCCCCCATCGATGGTCACAGGAATCTTTTT
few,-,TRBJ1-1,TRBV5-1,CASTRPGETEAFF,TGCGCCAGCACCCGGCCGGGGGAAACTGAAGCTTTCTTT
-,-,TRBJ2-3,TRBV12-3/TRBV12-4,CASRPGEDTQYF,TGTGCCAGCAGACCAGGGGAAGATACGCAGTATTTT
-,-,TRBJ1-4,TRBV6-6,CASSPLSVLKVKLFF,TGTGCCAGCAGTCCCCTATCGGTTCTAAAGGTAAAACTGTTTTTT
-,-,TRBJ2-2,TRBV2,CASSAIQGGTGELFF,TGTGCCAGCAGTGCTATACAGGGCGGGACCGGGGAGCTGTTTTTT
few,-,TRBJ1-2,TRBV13,CASSSKEGRRSYGYTF,TGTGCCAGCAGCTCCAAAGAGGGGAGGAGGTCCTATGGCTACACCTTC
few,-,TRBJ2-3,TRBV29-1,CSVGKVGVDTDTQYF,TGCAGCGTTGGCAAGGTCGGGGTGGACACAGATACGCAGTATTTT
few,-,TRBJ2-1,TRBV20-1,CSVFLSSYNEQFF,TGCAGTGTATTTTTGAGCTCCTACAATGAGCAGTTCTTC
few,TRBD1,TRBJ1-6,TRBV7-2,CASSLDGLTGGSPLHF,TGTGCCAGCAGCTTAGACGGTTTAACAGGGGGTTCACCCCTCCACTTT
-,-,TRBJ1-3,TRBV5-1,CASSFWAGNPISGNTIYF,TGCGCCAGCAGCTTCTGGGCCGGCAACCCAATCTCTGGAAACACCATATATTTT
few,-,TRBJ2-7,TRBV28,CASSWARRLNYEQYF,TGTGCCAGCTCCTGGGCCCGTAGGCTGAACTACGAGCAGTACTTC
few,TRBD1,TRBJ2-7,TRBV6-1,CAGSERPGQDPLEQYF,TGTGCCGGCAGTGAAAGACCGGGACAGGACCCTCTTGAGCAGTACTTC
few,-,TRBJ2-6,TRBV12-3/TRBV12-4,CASSPGIGANVLTF,TGTGCCAGCAGTCCAGGGATTGGGGCCAACGTCCTGACTTTC
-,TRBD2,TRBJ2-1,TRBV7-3,CASSPRSGSGLDEQFF,TGTGCCAGCAGCCCCCGGAGCGGGAGTGGGTTGGATGAGCAGTTCTTC
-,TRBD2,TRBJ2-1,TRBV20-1,CSARQGLALNEQFF,TGCAGTGCTAGACAAGGACTAGCGCTAAATGAGCAGTTCTTC
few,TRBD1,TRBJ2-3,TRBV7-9,CASSSVIQGGTDTQYF,TGTGCCAGCAGCTCGGTTATACAGGGGGGCACAGATACGCAGTATTTT
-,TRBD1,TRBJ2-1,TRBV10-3,CAISPLGQEDNEQFF,TGTGCCATCAGTCCCCTGGGACAGGAGGACAATGAGCAGTTCTTC
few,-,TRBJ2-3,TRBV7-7,CASSLSPPLNTDTQYF,TGTGCTAGCAGCTTGTCGCCTCCACTAAACACAGATACGCAGTATTTT
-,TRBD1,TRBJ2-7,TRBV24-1,CAASDPDRPTYEQYF,TGTGCCGCCAGTGACCCGGACAGGCCTACCTACGAGCAGTACTTC
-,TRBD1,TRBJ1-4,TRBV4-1,CASSHATGERNEKLFF,TGCGCCAGCAGCCACGCCACAGGGGAAAGGAATGAAAAACTGTTTTTT
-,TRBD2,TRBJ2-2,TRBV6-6,CASSPSGRYTGELFF,TGTGCCAGCAGCCCTAGCGGGAGGTACACCGGGGAGCTGTTTTTT
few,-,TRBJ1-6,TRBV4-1,CASSLYERDSPLHF,TGCGCCAGCAGCTTGTACGAGAGGGATTCACCCCTCCACTTT
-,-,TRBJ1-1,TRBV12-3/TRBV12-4,CASSFGGRDTEAFF,TGTGCCAGCAGTTTCGGAGGGAGGGACACTGAAGCTTTCTTT
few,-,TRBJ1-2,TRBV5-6,CASSLPQGGYTF,TGTGCCAGCAGCTTGCCCCAGGGCGGCTACACCTTC